The 4 T cell receptor beta chains listed next were all sequenced from one sample in a study of CD8 T cells in ankylosing spondylitis. In TCRdb, the 5' RACE reads were re-called with MiXCR into one record per CDR3 protein. This sample has 250,000 to 350,000 distinct CDR3 sequences, with less than 25% found just once. Sequencing was done on a sample of blood, either unsorted or a sorted T cell fraction (not recorded which). These receptors all come from a female donor with ankylosing spondylitis or in good health (not recorded which).

In its sample, this clonotype was seen many times. CDR3 residues: CASSPGINYGYTF. The DNA of the CDR3 is TGTGCCAGCAGTCCCGGGATTAACTATGGCTACACCTTC. The chain joins TRBV6-1 to TRBJ1-2; no definite D call. The V gene's germline CDR1 is MNHNS and CDR2 SASEGT. V was clipped by 5 bases and J by 1 base, with 8 bases between them. This CDR3 has 13 amino acids.

The chain uses TRBV12-3 or TRBV12-4 and TRBJ2-7, with 8 bases lining up with TRBD1. Trimming at V came to 6 bases and at J to 8 bases, leaving 6 bases not matched to a gene. The CDR3 sequence is 12 residues long. CDR3 nucleotides: TGTGCCAGCAGCCTCGACAGGGGAAAGCAGTACTTC. Translated, it gives CASSLDRGKQYF.

Concerning this clonotype: This could be a read error, since a much larger clone is one nucleotide away. Written as DNA, the CDR3 is TGTGCCATCAGTGAAGGGATCACAGTTGAGGGCCTAGAGACCCAGTACTTC. This gives the protein CAISEGITVEGLETQYF. The chain is built from TRBV2 and TRBJ2-5; D possibly corresponds to TRBD2 (5 bases). Germline CDR1 and CDR2: SNHLY and FYNNEI. This CDR3 is built from 17 residues.

J is TRBJ1-1 and V is TRBV4-3; possible D gene TRBD1, 6 bases. This CDR3 spans 16 amino acids. Germline CDR1 is LGHNA and CDR2 is YSLEER. V dropped 5 bases and J dropped 1 base, with 17 bases sitting between them. CDR3 bases: TGCGCCAGCAGCGGCAGGGGCCTAACTCAGAACACTGAAGCTTTCTTT. Protein sequence: CASSGRGLTQNTEAFF.